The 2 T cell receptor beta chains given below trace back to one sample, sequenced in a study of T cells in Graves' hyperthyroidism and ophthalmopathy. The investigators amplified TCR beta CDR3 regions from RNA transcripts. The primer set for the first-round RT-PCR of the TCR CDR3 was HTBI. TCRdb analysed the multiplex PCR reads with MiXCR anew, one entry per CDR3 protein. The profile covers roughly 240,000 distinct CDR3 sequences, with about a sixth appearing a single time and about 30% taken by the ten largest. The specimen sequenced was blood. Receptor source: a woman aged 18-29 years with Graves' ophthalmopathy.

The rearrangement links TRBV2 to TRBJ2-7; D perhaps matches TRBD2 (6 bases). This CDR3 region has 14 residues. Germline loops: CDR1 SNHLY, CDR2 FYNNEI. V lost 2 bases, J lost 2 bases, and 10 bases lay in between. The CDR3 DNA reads TGTGCCAGCAGTGAACTGCGGGATCCCTACGAGCAGTACTTC. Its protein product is CASSELRDPYEQYF.

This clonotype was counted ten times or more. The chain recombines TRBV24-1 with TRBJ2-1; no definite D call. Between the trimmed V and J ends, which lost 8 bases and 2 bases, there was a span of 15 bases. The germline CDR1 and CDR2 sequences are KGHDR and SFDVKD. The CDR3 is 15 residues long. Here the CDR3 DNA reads TGTGCCACCATCTACGGCCTCGTGCCCTACAATGAGCAGTTCTTC. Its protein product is CATIYGLVPYNEQFF.